The 27 T cell receptor beta chains below all came from one sample that was sequenced in a study of Tregs in tolerant kidney transplant recipients. Libraries were prepared by immunoSEQ multiplex PCR; TCRdb keeps only in-frame clonotypes and omits some of them. The repertoire table contains about 48,000 clones. The sample in question was CD4+ T cells from blood, obtained before the transplant. The receptors come from a human donor who received a combined kidney and bone marrow transplant.

Comments on this clone: Coverage ceases 3 residues before the CDR3 finishes, and the germline J gene fills in the end. This sequence joins TRBV2 and TRBJ1-5; TRBD1 matches at 8 bases. This CDR3 has 17 residues. The germline CDR1 and CDR2 sequences are SNHLY and FYNNEI. Trimming removed 5 bases from V and 9 bases from J; junction bases left unmatched: 18. Here the CDR3 reads CASSHESGGLAVMPQHF. The part of the CDR3 DNA that was read is TGTGCCAGCAGTCATGAATCAGGGGGCCTAGCTGTGATGCCC.

Note on this clone: At one of its ends the junction is not consistent with the germline gene, which may arise from a read error. The sequenced fragment ends 3 residues before the CDR3 boundary, so the rest is inferred from the germline J gene. The chain combines TRBV7-1 with TRBJ2-1; possibly TRBD1 for D (6 bases). TRBV7-1 is given ORF status, its function remaining uncertain. The CDR3 contains 19 residues. The CDR3 region is CASSPAGVQGGFTNNEQFF. CDR3 DNA, as far as it was read: TGTGCCAGCAGCCCAGCTGGCGTACAGGGTGGGTTTACAAACAATGAG.

A word on this clone: The read falls 3 residues short of the CDR3 end, and the missing part is taken from the germline J gene. This chain links TRBV29-1 with TRBJ2-1; 9 bases agree with TRBD2. V shed 6 bases and J 1 base; nucleotides not matched to a gene: 10. Germline CDR1 is SQVTM and CDR2 is ANQGSEA. The CDR3 totals 16 residues. CDR3 bases read: TGCAGCGTCGGACTAGCGTGGTCCTCGTCCTACAATGAG. It is translated as CSVGLAWSSSYNE. The CDR3 in its entirety is CSVGLAWSSSYNEQFF.

Notes on this clone: From the germline J gene comes the end of the CDR3, since the read stops 3 residues before it. V gene TRBV20-1 combines with J gene TRBJ2-5, with a possible D match to TRBD1 (6 bases). CDR3 length: 14 residues. V was pared by 3 bases and J by 1 base, with 12 bases between. Germline CDR1 reads DFQATT; CDR2 reads SNEGSKA (reference sequence). The CDR3 loop is CSASRDTIQETQYF. Partial CDR3 DNA: TGCAGTGCTAGTCGGGACACCATCCAAGAGACC.

Comment on this clone: From the germline J gene comes the end of the CDR3, since the read stops 3 residues before it. The chain has TRBV7-6 and TRBJ2-4; TRBD1 might be the D (6 bases). CDR1 SGHVS and CDR2 FNYEAQ come from the germline V gene. This CDR3 has 13 residues. This chain's CDR3 is CASSLGTDTNQYF. The part of the CDR3 DNA that was read is TGTGCCAGCAGCTTAGGGACAGACACAAAT.

Comment on this clone: The CDR3 end falls 3 residues outside the read, so it is completed with the germline J gene. The chain has TRBV29-1 and TRBJ1-1; D remains ambiguous. The V gene lost 4 bases and the J gene lost 1 base, with 4 bases spanning the gap. The CDR3 is 11 residues long. Germline CDR1 is SQVTM and CDR2 is ANQGSEA. CDR3 protein: CSVVKNTEAFF. CDR3 DNA, as far as it was read: TGCAGCGTTGTTAAGAACACTGAA.

On this clone itself: The read ends 3 residues shy of where the CDR3 ends; the end is completed using the germline J gene. The chain recombines TRBV30 with TRBJ1-5, with D perhaps matching TRBD1 (5 bases). The CDR3 length is 16 residues. V was cut by 0 bases and J by 3 bases, with 15 bases left in between. Per germline, CDR1 GTSNPN and CDR2 SVGIG (reference sequence). CDR3 DNA, as far as it was read: TGTGCCTGGAGTGTACTAAGGACACCGAACAATCAGCCC. Its protein product is CAWSVLRTPNNQP. The CDR3 in its entirety is CAWSVLRTPNNQPQHF.

Remarks on this clone: The read ends 3 residues early relative to the CDR3; the germline J gene fills the gap. The chain links TRBV19 to TRBJ2-3, with D perhaps matching TRBD1 (5 bases). V was clipped by 4 bases and J by 7 bases, with 12 bases between them. The CDR3 totals 13 residues. Germline values: CDR1 LNHDA, CDR2 SQIVND (reference sequence). The CDR3 region is CASSTQGPNTQYF. The sequenced CDR3 bases are TGTGCCAGTAGTACCCAGGGCCCAAATACG. The variable domain in full, completed from reference TRBV19 and TRBJ2-3, reads DGGITQSPKYLFRKEGQNVTLSCEQNLNHDAMYWYRQDPGQGLRLIYYSQIVNDFQKGDIAEGYSVSREKKESFPLTVTSAQKNPTAFYLCASSTQGPNTQYFGPGTRLTVL.

Details on this clone: Sequencing ends 3 residues short of the CDR3 end; the germline J gene provides the rest. The genes are TRBV19 and TRBJ1-5; 8 bases fit TRBD1. CDR3 length: 15 residues. With 4 bases clipped from V and 5 bases from J, the junction kept 7 bases outside the gene matches. Per the germline V gene, CDR1 is LNHDA and CDR2 is SQIVND (reference sequence). The CDR3 spells CASSTRTGYDQPQHF. CDR3 DNA (partial): TGTGCCAGTAGTACCCGGACAGGGTACGATCAGCCC.

As for this clone: The CDR3 extends 3 residues past the end of the read, so its final part is completed from the germline J gene. This sequence joins TRBV5-4 and TRBJ1-1, with a weak D call TRBD1 (5 bases). Trimming shortened V by 0 bases and J by 7 bases, and 7 bases separated the two germline ends. The CDR3 has 12 amino acids. Germline V gene sequence: CDR1 SGHNT, CDR2 YYREEE (reference sequence). The sequenced CDR3 bases are TGTGCCAGCAGCTTGGTGGGGCTTGAA. Amino acid sequence: CASSLVGLE. The full CDR3 protein reads CASSLVGLEAFF.

Details on this clone: The sequence runs out 3 residues before the end of the CDR3; the remainder is reconstructed from the germline J gene. The rearrangement links TRBV5-1 to TRBJ2-1, with D possibly being TRBD2 (6 bases). V was trimmed by 4 bases and J by 4 bases, leaving 18 bases between them. The CDR3 consists of 16 residues. Per the germline V gene, CDR1 is SGHRS and CDR2 is YFSETQ. CDR3 bases read: TGCGCCAGCAGCCCCTCCGGTAGCGGCTCTTACAATGAG. This codes for CASSPSGSGSYNE. The entire CDR3 protein reads CASSPSGSGSYNEQFF. The full variable domain, rest sourced from reference TRBV5-1 and TRBJ2-1, is KAGVTQTPRYLIKTRGQQVTLSCSPISGHRSVSWYQQTPGQGLQFLFEYFSETQRNKGNFPGRFSGRQFSNSRSEMNVSTLELGDSALYLCASSPSGSGSYNEQFFGPGTRLTVL.

To note about this clone: The read stops 3 residues short of the end of the CDR3; the missing end is completed from the germline J gene. The chain links TRBV20-1 to TRBJ1-2, with TRBD1 identical over 8 bases. Germline loops: CDR1 DFQATT, CDR2 SNEGSKA (reference sequence). The CDR3 has 13 amino acids. The V and J ends lost 6 bases and 6 bases, in that order; junction bases with no gene match: 9. The sequenced part of the CDR3 DNA is TGCAGTGCCCCTGTGGACAGGGTGGATGGC. Its protein is CSAPVDRVDG. The CDR3, in full, reads CSAPVDRVDGYTF.

The CDR3 protein is CASRGQGGYEQYF. The CDR3 DNA, read in part, is TGTGCCAGTAGGGGACAGGGGGGCTACGAG. This chain connects TRBV19 to TRBJ2-7, with 11 bases matching TRBD1. The CDR3 is cut off 3 residues early in the read; its end comes from the germline J gene. There are 13 residues in the CDR3. Germline V CDR1 and CDR2: LNHDA, SQIVND (reference sequence). Trimming took 6 bases from V and 3 from J; bases not matched to a gene: 1.

Details on this clone: Read data end 3 residues before the CDR3 end; the end is taken from the germline J gene. The V and J genes are TRBV19 and TRBJ2-1; D may be TRBD1 (6 bases). CDR1 and CDR2 from the germline V gene are LNHDA and SQIVND (reference sequence). Between the trimmed V and J ends, which lost 9 bases and 4 bases, there was a span of 16 bases. The CDR3 is made up of 14 amino acids. The covered CDR3 bases are TGTGCCAGCTCAGGGGCTGACAGTTACAATGAG. It codes for CASSGADSYNE. The full CDR3 reads CASSGADSYNEQFF.

With respect to this clone: The sequence runs out 3 residues before the end of the CDR3; the remainder is reconstructed from the germline J gene. This chain links TRBV19 with TRBJ2-2; unclear D gene. CDR3 length: 16 residues. Germline V lookup: CDR1 LNHDA, CDR2 SQIVND (reference sequence). Deletions cut 6 bases from V and 1 base from J, with 15 bases between. CDR3 in amino acids: CASSTVRRRNTGELFF. CDR3 DNA (partial): TGTGCCAGTAGCACCGTGCGGCGGAGGAACACCGGGGAG.

Concerning this clone: The CDR3 is cut off 3 residues early in the read; its end comes from the germline J gene. The gene calls are TRBV30 and TRBJ1-6, with a weak D call TRBD1 (5 bases). The ends were cut back, 4 bases at V and 7 bases at J, with 14 bases in the middle. The CDR3 covers 14 residues. CDR1 and CDR2 from the germline V gene are GTSNPN and SVGIG (reference sequence). CDR3 bases read: TGTGCCTGGACGCTAGGACAAGAGAATTCACCC. Amino acids: CAWTLGQENSP. The CDR3, in full, reads CAWTLGQENSPLHF. Looking up the rest from reference TRBV30 and TRBJ1-6 gives the full variable domain: SQTIHQWPATLVQPVGSPLSLECTVEGTSNPNLYWYRQAAGRGLQLLFYSVGIGQISSEVPQNLSASRPQDRQFILSSKKLLLSDSGFYLCAWTLGQENSPLHFGNGTRLTVT.

Concerning this clone: The read halts 3 residues ahead of the CDR3 end, with the missing end drawn from the germline J gene. The V call is TRBV5-6, the J call TRBJ2-7, with TRBD1 matching over 8 bases. Germline V gives CDR1 SGHDT, CDR2 YYEEEE. The CDR3 has 13 residues. V trimming: 4 bases; J trimming: 3 bases; junction bases outside the gene matches: 3. Incomplete CDR3 DNA: TGTGCCAGCAGCGGTGGACAGGGCTACGAG. Translated: CASSGGQGYE. The entire CDR3 protein reads CASSGGQGYEQYF. The full variable domain, rest sourced from reference TRBV5-6 and TRBJ2-7, is DAGVTQSPTHLIKTRGQQVTLRCSPKSGHDTVSWYQQALGQGPQFIFQYYEEEERQRGNFPDRFSGHQFPNYSSELNVNALLLGDSALYLCASSGGQGYEQYFGPGTRLTVT.

About this clone itself: The read ends 3 residues early relative to the CDR3; the germline J gene fills the gap. The V gene is TRBV19, the J gene TRBJ2-5; 8 bases are a match to TRBD1. V lost 8 bases to trimming and J lost 5 bases; unmatched junction nucleotides: 7. The CDR3 runs to 13 residues. Germline lookup yields CDR1 LNHDA and CDR2 SQIVND (reference sequence). Here the CDR3 reads CASSDRGLETQYF. The part of the CDR3 DNA that was read is TGTGCCAGTTCCGACAGGGGTCTGGAGACC.

The CDR3 DNA, read in part, is TGCGCCAGCAGCATCAGGGGCCCCAACTACGAG. As protein: CASSIRGPNYE. The full CDR3 protein reads CASSIRGPNYEQYF. The chain has TRBV5-1 and TRBJ2-7, with D perhaps TRBD1 (6 bases). From the germline J gene comes the end of the CDR3, since the read stops 3 residues before it. The CDR3 runs 14 residues. Trimming removed 4 bases from V and 3 bases from J, with 14 bases in between. In germline, CDR1 is SGHRS, CDR2 YFSETQ.

On this clone: The CDR3 goes on 3 residues after the read ends, and that part is filled in from the germline J gene. The V and J genes are TRBV3-1 (or the pseudogene TRBV3-2) and TRBJ2-5; the match to TRBD1 covers 11 bases. Trimming at V came to 4 bases and at J to 6 bases, leaving 7 bases not matched to a gene. The CDR3 totals 15 residues. Germline CDR1 and CDR2: LGHDT and YNNKEL (reference sequence). CDR3 sequence reads: CASSLGTGGHQTQYF. CDR3 bases read: TGTGCCAGCAGCCTTGGGACAGGGGGGCACCAGACC.

Incomplete CDR3 DNA: TGCGCCAGCAGCCGGAACATTGGTCATCTGGACAGTCGCCCAGGC. Protein: CASSRNIGHLDSRPG. The entire CDR3 sequence reads CASSRNIGHLDSRPGYTF. This chain uses TRBV5-1 with TRBJ1-2; D might be TRBD1 (6 bases). The CDR3 end lies 3 residues beyond the end of the read and is filled in from the germline J gene. Germline V CDR1 and CDR2: SGHRS, YFSETQ. CDR3 length: 18 residues.

Turning to this clone: The read is 3 residues too short to cover the CDR3 end, so that end is filled in from the germline J gene. The chain has TRBV6-2 or TRBV6-3 and TRBJ1-6; D possibly corresponds to TRBD1 (6 bases). This CDR3 has 15 residues. The germline V gene encodes CDR1 MNHEY and CDR2 SVGEGT. Trimming shortened V by 4 bases and J by 8 bases, and 15 bases separated the two germline ends. The CDR3 here is CASSSPSRGDSPLHF. CDR3 DNA, as far as it was read: TGTGCCAGCAGTTCGCCGTCCAGGGGAGATTCACCC.

As concerns this clone: Coverage ceases 3 residues before the CDR3 finishes, and the germline J gene fills in the end. V gene TRBV4-1 combines with J gene TRBJ1-4, with 10 bases lining up with TRBD1. J was trimmed by 7 bases and V by 0 bases; bases with no gene match: 2. CDR1 and CDR2 from the germline V gene are MGHRA and YSYEKL. The CDR3 consists of 15 residues. CDR3 amino acids: CASSQEGQGSEKLFF. The part of the CDR3 DNA that was read is TGCGCCAGCAGCCAAGAGGGACAGGGGAGTGAAAAA.

As to this clone: From the germline J gene comes the end of the CDR3, since the read stops 3 residues before it. This chain joins TRBV2 and TRBJ2-5; 10 positions agree with TRBD2. The V segment lost 9 bases and the J segment 4 bases; nucleotides outside the gene matches: 2. CDR3 length: 12 residues. From germline, CDR1 is SNHLY and CDR2 FYNNEI. CDR3 loop: CASRLAGETQYF. The DNA read from the CDR3 is TGTGCCAGTAGACTAGCGGGAGAGACC.

Incomplete CDR3 DNA: TGTGCCAGCGCGGGAGGGTGGACCGGGGAG. Its translation: CASAGGWTGE. The entire CDR3 reads CASAGGWTGELFF. The rearrangement uses TRBV7-9 and TRBJ2-2, with TRBD2 matching over 9 bases. The read is 3 residues too short to cover the CDR3 end, so that end is filled in from the germline J gene. Looked up from germline, CDR1 is SEHNR and CDR2 is FQNEAQ (reference sequence). J was trimmed by 5 bases and V by 8 bases; bases with no gene match: 3. The CDR3 consists of 13 residues.

A remark on this clone: Sequencing ends 3 residues short of the CDR3 end; the germline J gene provides the rest. J is TRBJ1-1 and V is TRBV7-8; unclear D gene. CDR3 length: 13 residues. V shed 4 bases and J shed 1 base, with 7 bases lying between them. The germline CDR1 and CDR2 sequences are SGHVS and FQNEAQ. The CDR3 region is CASSYSGNTEAFF. CDR3 bases read: TGTGCCAGCAGCTACTCCGGGAACACTGAA.

A remark on this clone: The read stops 3 residues short of the end of the CDR3; the missing end is completed from the germline J gene. The chain employs TRBV5-1 and TRBJ2-4; 9 nucleotides match TRBD2. The CDR3 runs to 16 residues. Unmatched junction bases numbered 7, after V lost 0 bases and J lost 6 bases. CDR1 is SGHRS, CDR2 YFSETQ, per germline. The CDR3 reads CASSLESGRSLNIQYF. The DNA read from the CDR3 is TGCGCCAGCAGCTTGGAAAGCGGGAGGTCGTTAAACATT. Using reference TRBV5-1 and TRBJ2-4 for the parts outside the CDR3, the full variable domain is KAGVTQTPRYLIKTRGQQVTLSCSPISGHRSVSWYQQTPGQGLQFLFEYFSETQRNKGNFPGRFSGRQFSNSRSEMNVSTLELGDSALYLCASSLESGRSLNIQYFGAGTRLSVL.